This T cell receptor beta chain was observed in a study of blood T cell repertoires in COVID-19 (TCRdb year 2020). Turning to the overall study: Samples from collaborators originated in the United States, Italy and Spain and spanned both the acute and convalescent phases of COVID-19. The material from the prospective study consisted of cDNA or gDNA derived from T cells, B-cell-depleted T cells, or PBMCs. The dataset comprised deeply sampled blood TCRbeta repertoires from subjects exposed to, actively infected with, or recovered from COVID-19. A freely available public database, intended as a resource for researchers studying the immune response to SARS-CoV-2, is where the repertoires were released. The samples were drawn from two sources: the first 160 participants of the ongoing ImmuneRACE study, and 1,200 or so subjects contributed by 6 global collaborators. A de-identified subject ID, COVID-19 status, age in years and sex were almost always included in the sample metadata. HLA class I and class II types, where available, came from metadata supplied by the sample provider rather than from assay-based typing.

CDR1 and CDR2 are read off the germline V gene as SGDLS and YYNGEE. The CDR3 sequence holds 12 residues, the cysteine and phenylalanine included. Just CDR3 DNA is preserved here, 36 bases in frame from base 1. V has 0 bases trimmed and J has 7 bases trimmed; junction bases matching no gene number 0. Concerning this clone: It has no known antigen specificity. No base-level quality is on record; no much larger clone is a single base apart.

Study-wide conclusions, independent of this receptor: Clinical and demographic metadata were provided uncurated, with the amount varying by source and participant.

TCRbeta CDR3 regions were amplified from genomic DNA using the immunoSEQ Assay, a bias-controlled multiplex PCR. Per the source publication's procedure: The number of nucleated cells in each sample was estimated from the amplification of reference gene primers within the assay. To quantify the absolute abundance of each unique TCRbeta CDR3 rearrangement, sequence reads were collapsed and filtered. For each sample, productive Simpson clonality was calculated by taking the square root of Simpson's diversity index across productive rearrangements. Held by TCRdb, this immuneACCESS table contains in-frame sequences only and omits some clones. Under half of the omission traces to an unresolved V gene where checked; the cause of the rest is unknown. V and J calls and clone size come straight from that table; D and trimming were deduced from the DNA. This sample is represented by roughly 80,000 clones; about 88% of them were singletons. The ten largest clones add up to about a sixth of the sample.

Collaborating institutions collected whole blood in K2EDTA tubes following their own protocols. For TCRbeta analysis, collaborators shipped samples as frozen whole blood, isolated PBMCs, or DNA extracted from either of those sample types. Here the chain combines TRBV9 and TRBJ2-7; 8 central bases correspond to TRBD1. The material sequenced was peripheral blood. The receptor was derived from a woman older than 75 with active or convalescent COVID-19. The CDR3 sequence is CASSVGDREQYF. The sequenced DNA is TGTGCCAGCAGCGTAGGGGACAGGGAGCAGTACTTC.